These T cell receptor beta chains were read from a single sample in a study of blood T cell repertoires in COVID-19. The method was immunoSEQ multiplex PCR; TCRdb's version includes in-frame clones alone and lacks a portion of them. The sample holds about 170,000 clones; around four fifths are singletons and the top ten take roughly 8.1%. Sequencing was carried out using peripheral blood. The receptors were sampled from a woman of 80 years or more with COVID-19, enrolled during active disease. The CDR3 runs from the conserved cysteine through the conserved F or W. Each record gives: V gene, J gene, CDR3 protein.

TRBV6-1	TRBJ1-1	CASSDNNRGTEAFF
TRBV2	TRBJ1-2	CASKDTSYGYTF
TRBV10-2	TRBJ2-3	CASERPGGAGATDTQYF
TRBV5-5	TRBJ1-2	CASSLGGQGMDGYTF
TRBV19	TRBJ1-5	CASSPNRNQPQHF
TRBV20-1	TRBJ2-5	CSASPTLGGTQYF
TRBV28	TRBJ1-2	CASSLLSVIGRGYTF
TRBV2	TRBJ2-3	CASSPTGVPADTQYF
TRBV3-1/TRBV3-2	TRBJ1-3	CASSQDSVRIVNTIYF
TRBV19	TRBJ1-1	CASYRDRDVWGDRTGEAFF
TRBV6-5	TRBJ1-6	CASSSPGAGGNSPLHF
TRBV27	TRBJ2-2	CASRDRGPYTGELFF
TRBV24-1	TRBJ1-2	CATSDMTGNYGYTF
TRBV15	TRBJ2-1	CATSGFGGDTYNEQFF
TRBV6-1	TRBJ2-5	CASSDLELPAQTQYF
TRBV13	TRBJ1-1	CASSAYRAGGTEAFF
TRBV5-1	TRBJ1-1	CASKMTTGVTEAFF
TRBV7-9	TRBJ2-1	CASRGDYKRGHEQFF
TRBV3-1/TRBV3-2	TRBJ1-3	CASSQTVRGGNTIYF
TRBV3-1/TRBV3-2	TRBJ1-5	CASSHRGQPQHF
TRBV2	TRBJ1-1	CASSLDREDTEAFF
TRBV28	TRBJ1-3	CASRPGDHTSGNTIYF
TRBV7-2	TRBJ2-7	CASSLGVYPGEQYF
TRBV5-1	TRBJ2-1	CASSFVEGRVGEQFF
TRBV2	TRBJ1-1	CASRGEQGNTEAFF
TRBV6-5	TRBJ2-3	CASSHRSGPGDTQYF
TRBV5-1	TRBJ1-6	CASSFGTGETYNSPLHF
TRBV7-5	TRBJ1-4	CARSMDRENTNEKLFF
TRBV3-1/TRBV3-2	TRBJ1-1	CASSQGSRANTEAFF
TRBV7-2	TRBJ1-2	CASSLARGGGYTF
TRBV5-1	TRBJ1-4	CASSLGVGMITNEKLFF
TRBV20-1	TRBJ1-5	CSASRQGNQPQHF
TRBV7-9	TRBJ2-1	CASSLGQGNEQFF
TRBV11-2	TRBJ2-3	CASSLSRGGVRTDTQYF
TRBV5-4	TRBJ2-7	CASSSGLAEAYEQYF
TRBV5-5	TRBJ1-6	CASSSQTGMYSPLHF
TRBV5-1	TRBJ1-3	CASSLMPTGPSISGNTIYF
TRBV3-1/TRBV3-2	TRBJ2-7	CASSSSGAGGPLSYEQYF
TRBV2	TRBJ1-2	CASSVGQGGVGYTF
TRBV10-3	TRBJ2-7	CATGPGGQGRYEQYF
TRBV3-1/TRBV3-2	TRBJ1-2	CASSQGVGTVHGYTF
TRBV11-2	TRBJ2-7	CASSLGNYAGEQYF
TRBV7-3	TRBJ1-2	CASSLGQNYGYTF
TRBV5-1	TRBJ2-5	CASSETLAGEETQYF
TRBV6-4	TRBJ1-6	CASQGGRTYNSPLHF
TRBV9	TRBJ2-5	CASSVAGGIQETQYF
TRBV7-2	TRBJ2-3	CASSLVLAGVKADTQYF
TRBV3-1/TRBV3-2	TRBJ1-1	CASSRQGVEAFF
TRBV28	TRBJ1-1	CASLTGNTEAFF
TRBV19	TRBJ2-2	CASSEDRGPGPGELFF
TRBV5-1	TRBJ2-1	CASSLMLAGGPSEQFF
TRBV15	TRBJ2-5	CATSRDRTGQGETQYF
TRBV3-1/TRBV3-2	TRBJ2-5	CASSQGGGGMETQYF
TRBV19	TRBJ1-5	CATSPSGNQPQHF
TRBV18	TRBJ2-6	CASSPPSRAGANVLTF